Shown below are 18 T cell receptor beta chains from a single sample sequenced in a study of T cells in women clearing cervical HPV infection. Using immunoSEQ multiplex PCR, the repertoire was profiled, and TCRdb retains in-frame clones only, with some absent. Its clone listing holds about 33,000 clones. What was sequenced was blood buffy coat. Receptors were obtained from a woman between 18 and 69 years old with a cervical HPV16 infection that either progressed to CIN3+ or cleared (not recorded which).

Concerning this clone: The DNA ends 3 residues before the CDR3 does, and the rest of the CDR3 is filled in from the germline J gene. This chain uses TRBV29-1 with TRBJ2-3; 8 positions agree with TRBD2. The CDR3 totals 14 residues. Germline loops: CDR1 SQVTM, CDR2 ANQGSEA. The V and J ends lost 5 bases and 4 bases, in that order; junction bases with no gene match: 8. The sequenced CDR3 bases are TGCAGCGTTTGGCGGGGGGTTTTTGCAGATACG. Protein product: CSVWRGVFADT. The complete CDR3 protein is CSVWRGVFADTQYF.

Concerning this clone itself: Sequencing ends 3 residues short of the CDR3 end; the germline J gene provides the rest. The chain links TRBV18 to TRBJ1-2; no clear D gene. The V gene's germline CDR1 is KGHSH and CDR2 LQKENI. The CDR3 has 13 amino acids. CDR3 DNA, as far as it was read: TGTGCCAGCTCTCAGCAGCAGTCCTACGGG. This encodes CASSQQQSYG. The entire CDR3 protein reads CASSQQQSYGYTF.

Points on this clone: The CDR3 goes on 3 residues after the read ends, and that part is filled in from the germline J gene. This chain uses TRBV20-1 with TRBJ2-5; no clear D gene. V shed 1 base and J shed 2 bases, with 8 bases lying between them. The CDR3 totals 13 residues. CDR1 and CDR2 (germline): DFQATT, SNEGSKA (reference sequence). The CDR3: CSARAINQETQYF. The CDR3 bases that were read are TGCAGTGCTAGAGCCATCAATCAAGAGACC.

With regard to this clone: The read stops 3 residues short of the end of the CDR3; the missing end is completed from the germline J gene. The rearrangement uses TRBV7-2 and TRBJ2-3, with D perhaps TRBD1 (5 bases). The CDR3 totals 13 residues. Germline V gene sequence: CDR1 SGHTA, CDR2 FQGNSA. The part of the CDR3 DNA that was read is TGTGCCAGCAGCTTAGACCCAGGGAATCCG. It translates to CASSLDPGNP. The whole CDR3 protein is CASSLDPGNPQYF.

Remarks on this clone: The read halts 3 residues ahead of the CDR3 end, with the missing end drawn from the germline J gene. The rearrangement links TRBV7-6 to TRBJ2-2; D gene uncertain. Germline CDR1 and CDR2: SGHVS and FNYEAQ. This CDR3 contains 17 residues. V was pared by 5 bases and J by 0 bases, with 16 bases between. The sequenced part of the CDR3 DNA is TGTGCCAGCAGCACCACTCCTCCTACCGCGAACACCGGGGAG. It is translated as CASSTTPPTANTGE. The full CDR3 protein reads CASSTTPPTANTGELFF.

As to this clone: Read sequence stops 3 residues before the CDR3 end, and the germline J gene provides the missing end. The rearrangement links TRBV4-1 to TRBJ2-7, with 7 bases matching TRBD1. The CDR3 sequence is 14 residues long. Germline V gene data show CDR1 as MGHRA and CDR2 as YSYEKL. Trimming took 5 bases from V and 3 from J; bases not matched to a gene: 7. The covered CDR3 bases are TGCGCCAGCAGCTCTCGGGGACAGTTCTACGAG. It yields the protein CASSSRGQFYE. The complete CDR3 protein is CASSSRGQFYEQYF.

On this clone: The CDR3 extends 3 residues past the end of the read, so its final part is completed from the germline J gene. The chain combines TRBV20-1 with TRBJ2-1; TRBD2 matches 8 bases. The CDR3 is 14 amino acids. Germline loops: CDR1 DFQATT, CDR2 SNEGSKA (reference sequence). The V and J ends lost 6 bases and 5 bases, in that order; junction bases with no gene match: 9. CDR3 amino acids: CSAGSGGNNNEQFF. The CDR3 DNA, read in part, is TGCAGTGCCGGGTCGGGGGGGAATAACAATGAG.

Comment on this clone: The sequence runs out 3 residues before the end of the CDR3; the remainder is reconstructed from the germline J gene. The rearrangement links TRBV5-1 to TRBJ2-1, with 9 bases matching TRBD2. CDR3 length: 14 residues. Germline lookup yields CDR1 SGHRS and CDR2 YFSETQ. The V and J ends lost 1 base and 6 bases, in that order; junction bases with no gene match: 2. CDR3 loop: CASSLRTSANEQFF. CDR3 bases read: TGCGCCAGCAGCTTGCGGACTAGCGCCAATGAG.

In regard to this clone: With the read ending 3 residues before the CDR3 end, the germline J gene is used to fill in that end. V and J are TRBV7-9 and TRBJ2-1; D is unclear. Trimming removed 6 bases from V and 8 bases from J, with 8 bases in between. The CDR3 has 11 residues. Germline V gene data show CDR1 as SEHNR and CDR2 as FQNEAQ (reference sequence). The sequenced CDR3 bases are TGTGCCAGCAGGTTCAAGGATGAG. This encodes CASRFKDE. The whole CDR3 is CASRFKDEQFF.

With regard to this clone: Read sequence stops 3 residues before the CDR3 end, and the germline J gene provides the missing end. The chain joins TRBV20-1 to TRBJ2-1; D is perhaps TRBD2 (6 bases). V lost 5 bases and J lost 8, with 22 bases in between. Germline loops: CDR1 DFQATT, CDR2 SNEGSKA (reference sequence). The CDR3 covers 15 residues. The CDR3: CSAHDFTSYTDEQFF. The sequenced CDR3 bases are TGCAGTGCTCATGATTTCACTAGCTATACTGATGAG.

A note on this clone: The read is 3 residues too short to cover the CDR3 end, so that end is filled in from the germline J gene. V usage is TRBV10-3 and J usage is TRBJ1-2, with D maybe TRBD1 (5 bases). Germline CDR1 is ENHRY and CDR2 is SYGVKD. Trimming took 7 bases from V and 6 from J, leaving 18 bases between them. The CDR3 runs 14 residues. CDR3: CAIKTNVWGDGYTF. The part of the CDR3 DNA that was read is TGTGCCATCAAAACCAACGTCTGGGGGGATGGC.

Of note for this clone: The CDR3 end is not reached by the read, which stops 3 residues before it; the germline J gene fills it in. V usage is TRBV13 and J usage is TRBJ2-7; TRBD2 matches at 14 bases. Germline assignment: CDR1 PRHDT and CDR2 FYEKMQ (reference sequence). The CDR3 covers 17 residues. V was pared by 4 bases and J by 3 bases, with 8 bases of the junction left unmatched. The CDR3 DNA, read in part, is TGTGCCAGCAGCTCGGGACTAGCGGGAGCCCCTCACTACGAG. Protein: CASSSGLAGAPHYE. The full CDR3 protein is CASSSGLAGAPHYEQYF.

To note about this clone: The missing CDR3 end, 3 residues past where the read stops, is filled in from the germline J gene. The V and J genes are TRBV2 and TRBJ2-2; a weak D match, TRBD2 (5 bases). The length of the CDR3 is 15 residues. Deletions cut 4 bases from V and 2 bases from J, with 11 bases between. Looked up from germline, CDR1 is SNHLY and CDR2 is FYNNEI. The CDR3 sequence: CASSGAGYNTGELFF. Incomplete CDR3 DNA: TGTGCCAGCAGTGGGGCGGGTTATAACACCGGGGAG.

Turning to this clone: The CDR3 end is not reached by the read, which stops 3 residues before it; the germline J gene fills it in. The same CDR3 is also encoded by other DNA sequences in this sample. V is TRBV18 and J is TRBJ2-5; D may be TRBD2 (5 bases). Trimming shortened V by 6 bases and J by 2 bases, and 16 bases separated the two germline ends. Germline CDR1 is KGHSH and CDR2 is LQKENI. The CDR3 totals 15 residues. CDR3 DNA, as far as it was read: TGTGCCAGCTCCCCCAGGAACGGGGTACAAGAGACC. Residues: CASSPRNGVQET. The CDR3 as a whole reads CASSPRNGVQETQYF. The variable domain in full, with the rest retrieved from reference TRBV18 and TRBJ2-5, is NAGVMQNPRHLVRRRGQEARLRCSPMKGHSHVYWYRQLPEEGLKFMVYLQKENIIDESGMPKERFSAEFPKEGPSILRIQQVVRGDSAAYFCASSPRNGVQETQYFGPGTRLLVL.

Turning to this clone: The read falls 3 residues short of the CDR3 end, and the missing part is taken from the germline J gene. V and J are TRBV7-9 and TRBJ1-2; TRBD1 matches at 8 bases. This CDR3 is 15 amino acids long. Germline V gives CDR1 SEHNR, CDR2 FQNEAQ (reference sequence). CDR3 in amino acids: CASSSGDRKPYDYTF. The CDR3 DNA, read in part, is TGTGCCAGCAGCTCCGGGGACAGGAAACCCTACGAC.

Notes on this clone: The CDR3 goes on 3 residues after the read ends, and that part is filled in from the germline J gene. The rearrangement joins TRBV2 to TRBJ2-7; 7 bases align to TRBD1. V lost 10 bases, J lost 3 bases, and 6 bases stayed unmatched. The CDR3 contains 12 residues. Germline CDR1 and CDR2: SNHLY and FYNNEI. Incomplete CDR3 DNA: TGTGCCACTGGGACAGTGGGCTACGAG. This gives the protein CATGTVGYE. From start to end, the CDR3 is CATGTVGYEQYF.

Note on this clone: The read comes to an end 3 residues before the CDR3 does, leaving the germline J gene to fill in the end. The V call is TRBV19, the J call TRBJ2-1; TRBD2 agrees at 7 bases. There are 17 residues in the CDR3. Germline values: CDR1 LNHDA, CDR2 SQIVND (reference sequence). V lost 3 bases, J lost 4 bases, and 12 bases stayed unmatched. The DNA read from the CDR3 is TGTGCCAGTAGTATTCCCCGGGAGAGCGGGATATACAATGAG. Its protein product is CASSIPRESGIYNE. The whole CDR3 region reads CASSIPRESGIYNEQFF.

Points on this clone: The read finishes 3 residues shy of the CDR3 end, and the germline J gene is used to complete it. This chain uses TRBV30 with TRBJ1-2, with 7 bases lining up with TRBD1. CDR3 length equals 14 residues. From germline, CDR1 is GTSNPN and CDR2 SVGIG (reference sequence). CDR3: CAWSGGTVSNDYTF. The sequenced part of the CDR3 DNA is TGTGCCTGGAGTGGCGGGACAGTGAGCAATGAC.